Listed here are 32 T cell receptor beta chains from one sample, sequenced in a study of T-cell memory formation after mild COVID-19. TCRdb reanalysed the 5' RACE reads using MiXCR and keeps one entry per CDR3 protein. The data show some 310,000 distinct CDR3 sequences, 20% to 25% seen once. Material: PBMCs or a T cell subset sorted from them (not recorded which). These receptors all come from a man aged 18 to 35 who had mild COVID-19 (a few samples of this study predate the infection). Cell type and time point are not known.

V usage is TRBV7-8 and J usage is TRBJ1-5; D gene ambiguous. The length of the CDR3 is 13 residues. CDR1 SGHVS and CDR2 FQNEAQ come from the germline V gene. V was cut by 1 base and J by 9 bases, with 10 bases left in between. The CDR3 here is CASSLDMGGPQHF. In DNA form, the CDR3 reads TGTGCCAGCAGCTTAGACATGGGAGGGCCCCAGCATTTT.

Only a few counts were recorded for this clonotype. V is TRBV9 and J is TRBJ1-6; 10 nucleotides match TRBD1. The CDR3 is made up of 15 amino acids. The V and J ends lost 3 bases and 7 bases, in that order; junction bases with no gene match: 4. Germline V CDR1 and CDR2: SGDLS, YYNGEE. CDR3 loop: CASSASGQGNSPLHF. The CDR3 nucleotides read TGTGCCAGCAGCGCCTCGGGACAGGGGAATTCACCCCTCCACTTT.

This clonotype was detected only a few times. V and J are TRBV4-2 and TRBJ2-3; no firm D call. The V and J ends lost 1 base and 6 bases respectively, with 11 bases between them. The CDR3 is made up of 14 amino acids. Germline lookup yields CDR1 LGHNA and CDR2 YNFKEQ. The CDR3 spells CASSQGSSADTQYF. In nucleotides, the CDR3 is TGTGCCAGCAGCCAAGGTTCTAGTGCCGATACGCAGTATTTT.

In regard to this clonotype: The junction shows a germline mismatch at one end, possibly a read error. The rearrangement links TRBV7-7 to TRBJ2-1, with D perhaps matching TRBD2 (7 bases). CDR1 SSHAT and CDR2 FNYEAQ come from the germline V gene (reference sequence). The CDR3 is 15 amino acids. The CDR3 reads CASSPRAGAEGEQFF. The CDR3 DNA is TGTGCTAGCAGCCCCAGGGCGGGGGCCGAGGGTGAGCAGTTCTTC.

This clonotype was counted only a few times. CDR3 nucleotide sequence: TGTGCCAGAGGGCAGCGAGGTACGCAGTATTTT. The encoded protein is CARGQRGTQYF. V and J are TRBV6-5 and TRBJ2-3; D not certain. This CDR3 has 11 amino acids. Germline-derived CDR1 and CDR2 are MNHEY and SVGAGI. V lost 9 bases and J 8 bases, leaving 12 bases between the germline ends.

This sequence joins TRBV19 and TRBJ1-1; D gene ambiguous. The V end was cut by 2 bases, the J end by 6 bases, with 10 bases between. This CDR3 is 13 amino acids long. Germline CDR1 LNHDA, CDR2 SQIVND (reference sequence). CDR3 region: CASSIQVLAEAFF. The DNA of the CDR3 is TGTGCCAGTAGTATACAAGTTTTGGCTGAAGCTTTCTTT.

The V call is TRBV5-1, the J call TRBJ1-2; 9 nucleotides match TRBD1. V was pared by 3 bases and J by 4 bases, with 10 bases of the junction left unmatched. Germline CDR1 and CDR2: SGHRS and YFSETQ. This CDR3 contains 16 residues. CDR3 sequence reads: CASSWETGGVGYGYTF. CDR3 nucleotide sequence: TGCGCCAGCAGCTGGGAAACAGGGGGCGTCGGCTATGGCTACACCTTC.

This clonotype occurred a few times. V gene TRBV30 combines with J gene TRBJ2-7, with 7 bases identical to TRBD2. CDR3 length equals 13 residues. CDR1 is GTSNPN and CDR2 is SVGIG in the germline V gene (reference sequence). J lost 3 bases, V lost 0 bases, and 2 bases had no gene match. The CDR3 protein is CAWSVGGGYEQYF. In DNA, the CDR3 is TGTGCCTGGAGTGTCGGCGGGGGCTACGAGCAGTACTTC. Drawing the rest from reference TRBV30 and TRBJ2-7, the complete variable domain is SQTIHQWPATLVQPVGSPLSLECTVEGTSNPNLYWYRQAAGRGLQLLFYSVGIGQISSEVPQNLSASRPQDRQFILSSKKLLLSDSGFYLCAWSVGGGYEQYFGPGTRLTVT.

The V gene is TRBV7-2, the J gene TRBJ2-5; D is ambiguous. This CDR3 has 12 residues. The V and J ends lost 4 bases and 5 bases respectively, with 8 bases between them. Germline lookup yields CDR1 SGHTA and CDR2 FQGNSA. CDR3 nucleotide sequence: TGTGCCAGCAGCTCACCCTGGGAGACCCAGTACTTC. This sequence encodes CASSSPWETQYF.

The chain combines TRBV19 with TRBJ1-2; D gene unclear. The CDR3 length is 12 residues. Trimming left V 5 bases short and J 5 bases short, with 9 bases between. Looked up from germline, CDR1 is LNHDA and CDR2 is SQIVND (reference sequence). DNA for the CDR3: TGTGCCAGTAGTGGCGGTGGATATGGCTACACCTTC. It is translated as CASSGGGYGYTF. The full variable domain, rest sourced from reference TRBV19 and TRBJ1-2, is DGGITQSPKYLFRKEGQNVTLSCEQNLNHDAMYWYRQDPGQGLRLIYYSQIVNDFQKGDIAEGYSVSREKKESFPLTVTSAQKNPTAFYLCASSGGGYGYTFGSGTRLTVV.

This clonotype showed up just a few times. This chain connects TRBV6-5 to TRBJ2-3, with 13 bases fitting TRBD2. CDR1 and CDR2 from the germline V gene are MNHEY and SVGAGI. The CDR3 consists of 17 residues. Trimming cost V 5 bases and J 1 base; bases outside gene matches: 6. CDR3 loop: CASSRGLAGSRTDTQYF. CDR3 sequence (DNA): TGTGCCAGCAGTCGGGGACTAGCGGGGTCTCGCACAGATACGCAGTATTTT.

This clonotype turned up a few times. The chain recombines TRBV4-3 with TRBJ1-4, with D possibly matching TRBD1 (6 bases). The CDR3 length is 16 residues. From germline, CDR1 is LGHNA and CDR2 YSLEER. Between the trimmed V and J ends, which lost 2 bases and 8 bases, there was a span of 18 bases. CDR3 sequence (DNA): TGCGCCAGCAGCCAAAAACAGGGAGACCCGGCGGAAAAACTGTTTTTT. It is translated as CASSQKQGDPAEKLFF.

This clonotype was observed a few times. The rearrangement joins TRBV30 to TRBJ1-2, with unresolved D. Germline V gives CDR1 GTSNPN, CDR2 SVGIG (reference sequence). This CDR3 comprises 12 residues. Between the trimmed V and J ends, which lost 0 bases and 7 bases, there was a span of 9 bases. This chain's CDR3 is CAWSVHRGGYTF. The CDR3 DNA reads TGTGCCTGGAGTGTACATAGAGGTGGCTACACCTTC.

This clonotype was seen only a few times. The CDR3 loop is CASRLSGQGLREQYF. The DNA of the CDR3 is TGTGCCAGCAGGTTATCGGGACAGGGGCTGAGGGAGCAGTACTTC. The rearrangement links TRBV12-3 or TRBV12-4 to TRBJ2-7, with 10 bases fitting TRBD1. The CDR3 is 15 amino acids. With V trimmed by 6 bases and J by 7 bases, 12 bases remained unmatched.

The table lists this clonotype with a few counts. The gene calls are TRBV6-1 and TRBJ2-7, with a tentative D call TRBD2 (5 bases). V lost 2 bases and J lost 3, with 11 bases in between. Germline V gene data show CDR1 as MNHNS and CDR2 as SASEGT. CDR3 length: 14 residues. Here the CDR3 DNA reads TGTGCCAGCAGTGAATACGGAGGATTCTACGAGCAGTACGTC. It encodes CASSEYGGFYEQYV.

The rearrangement uses TRBV28 and TRBJ2-3, with D possibly called TRBD1 or TRBD2 (5 bases each). Per germline, CDR1 MDHEN and CDR2 SYDVKM. This CDR3 is 19 amino acids long. V was pared by 5 bases and J by 2 bases, with 26 bases between. CDR3 loop: CASSGSPTNSVGTTDTQYF. The DNA for the CDR3 is TGTGCCAGCAGTGGCTCCCCCACTAATAGCGTGGGGACCACAGATACGCAGTATTTT.

This chain links TRBV9 with TRBJ2-3; TRBD2 aligns across 7 bases. Trimming took 1 base from V and 1 from J; bases not matched to a gene: 9. CDR3 length: 17 amino acids. CDR1 and CDR2 from the germline V gene are SGDLS and YYNGEE. In DNA form, the CDR3 reads TGTGCCAGCAGCGTAAGACGGGACTACCGTCGCACAGATACGCAGTATTTT. Encoded protein: CASSVRRDYRRTDTQYF.

This rearrangement joins TRBV7-2 to TRBJ1-3; no clear D gene. Germline CDR1 SGHTA, CDR2 FQGNSA. The CDR3 sequence is 12 residues long. V was trimmed by 5 bases and J by 4 bases, leaving 6 bases between them. In DNA form, the CDR3 reads TGTGCCAGCAGCCCCTGGGGAAACACCATATATTTT. Residues: CASSPWGNTIYF.

The chain couples TRBV21-1 to TRBJ2-7; the table's D call of TRBD1 was not tested on the DNA. TRBV21-1 is flagged as a pseudogene. This CDR3 is 13 amino acids long. The CDR3 spells CASRTENSYEQYF. The DNA for the CDR3 is TGTGCCAGCAGGACAGAGAACTCCTACGAGCAGTACTTC.

This clonotype appeared a few times. The chain couples TRBV7-3 to TRBJ2-2; D call uncertain. The germline CDR1 and CDR2 sequences are SGHTA and FQGTGA. The V end lost 6 bases, the J end lost 1 base, and 12 bases lay between the germline ends. This CDR3 comprises 15 residues. Here the CDR3 DNA reads TGTGCCAGCAGTCCTTATGACGGGAACACCGGGGAGCTGTTTTTT. Translation gives CASSPYDGNTGELFF.

V is TRBV7-2 and J is TRBJ1-4; TRBD1 matches at 8 bases. This CDR3 is built from 14 residues. The trim removed 5 bases at V and 5 bases at J, leaving 4 bases unmatched. Germline CDR1 reads SGHTA; CDR2 reads FQGNSA. The CDR3 here is CASSLDRANEKLFF. Here the CDR3 DNA reads TGTGCCAGCAGCCTGGACAGGGCAAATGAAAAACTGTTTTTT.

The chain recombines TRBV5-1 with TRBJ2-2; D gene ambiguous. This CDR3 region has 17 residues. Trimming pared 0 bases from V and 4 bases from J, leaving 16 bases between. Looked up from germline, CDR1 is SGHRS and CDR2 is YFSETQ. The CDR3 sequence is CASSLEGGGMGTGELFF. The CDR3 DNA is TGCGCCAGCAGCTTGGAAGGCGGCGGCATGGGCACCGGGGAGCTGTTTTTT.

This sequence joins TRBV10-1 and TRBJ2-2; 8 positions match TRBD1. V shed 5 bases and J 6 bases; nucleotides not matched to a gene: 5. The germline gives CDR1 WNHNN, CDR2 SYGVQD (reference sequence). The CDR3 totals 14 residues. The CDR3 nucleotides read TGCGCCAGCAGTCGGACAGGGTGGGCCGGGGAGCTGTTTTTT. Its translation: CASSRTGWAGELFF.

This clonotype was counted ten times or more. The rearrangement uses TRBV30 and TRBJ2-2, with D possibly being TRBD1 (6 bases). Germline V gives CDR1 GTSNPN, CDR2 SVGIG (reference sequence). The V and J ends lost 7 bases and 1 base respectively, with 10 bases between them. This CDR3 region has 13 residues. DNA for the CDR3: TGTGCCTCCCCGACAGGGAACACCGGGGAGCTGTTTTTT. Its protein product is CASPTGNTGELFF.

This clonotype was seen once. The genes are TRBV27 and TRBJ2-5; no clear D gene. V shed 6 bases and J shed 5 bases, with 19 bases lying between them. Germline V lookup: CDR1 MNHEY, CDR2 SMNVEV (reference sequence). This CDR3 is built from 15 residues. This CDR3 reads CASSRFVGHEETQYF. The CDR3 DNA is TGTGCCAGCAGCCGGTTCGTCGGGCACGAGGAGACCCAGTACTTC.

The rearrangement joins TRBV20-1 to TRBJ2-4; D is perhaps TRBD2 (5 bases). Germline assignment: CDR1 DFQATT and CDR2 SNEGSKA (reference sequence). This CDR3 is 16 amino acids long. Trimming stripped 1 base from V and 3 bases from J, with 16 bases between. The CDR3 sequence is CSARATPGGDKNIQYF. The CDR3 nucleotides read TGCAGTGCTAGAGCTACCCCCGGAGGAGACAAAAACATTCAGTACTTC.

This CDR3 is CASSLYVGVSTDTQYF. CDR3 sequence (DNA): TGCGCCAGCAGCTTGTACGTCGGGGTTAGCACAGATACGCAGTATTTT. V gene TRBV5-1 combines with J gene TRBJ2-3, with D possibly TRBD2 on 5 matching bases. Germline CDR1 SGHRS, CDR2 YFSETQ. The length of the CDR3 is 16 residues. Trimming took 1 base from V and 0 from J, leaving 12 bases between them.

The rearrangement uses TRBV2 and TRBJ1-2; 7 bases align to TRBD1. The CDR3 is made up of 16 amino acids. J gave up 3 bases and V 11 bases, and 18 bases lay outside the gene matches. Germline V lookup: CDR1 SNHLY, CDR2 FYNNEI. This CDR3 is CALQIGQVDNHYGYTF. CDR3 DNA sequence: TGTGCCCTCCAGATCGGACAGGTCGATAACCACTATGGCTACACCTTC.

The chain has TRBV5-5 and TRBJ2-1; tentatively, D is TRBD1 or TRBD2 (5 bases each). Trimming took off 1 base at V and 7 bases at J, with 15 bases between the two ends. Germline V gene sequence: CDR1 SGHKS, CDR2 YYEKEE (reference sequence). The CDR3 runs 15 residues. CDR3 nucleotide sequence: TGTGCCAGCAGCTTGAATGGGGGTGTGTGGAATGAGCAGTTCTTC. Protein product: CASSLNGGVWNEQFF.

A few counts support this clonotype. This sequence joins TRBV5-1 and TRBJ2-3, with 14 bases that match TRBD2. CDR1 SGHRS and CDR2 YFSETQ come from the germline V gene. Germline trimming cut 3 bases from V and 11 bases from J; bases unmatched to any gene: 5. This CDR3 comprises 14 residues. CDR3 residues: CASSSPTSGGGQYF. The CDR3 nucleotides are TGCGCCAGCAGCTCCCCGACTAGCGGGGGGGGGCAGTATTTT.

The chain recombines TRBV5-4 with TRBJ2-3; TRBD2 matches at 9 bases. The trim removed 4 bases at V and 6 bases at J, leaving 15 bases unmatched. Germline-derived CDR1 and CDR2 are SGHNT and YYREEE (reference sequence). The length of the CDR3 is 17 residues. In DNA, the CDR3 is TGTGCCAGCAGCCCGATTCGCGCTAGCGGGGTCGGGGATACGCAGTATTTT. Translated, it gives CASSPIRASGVGDTQYF.

This clonotype turned up a few times. The chain links TRBV5-1 to TRBJ1-1, with D maybe TRBD1 (5 bases). CDR3 length equals 14 residues. V was clipped by 0 bases and J by 1 base, with 7 bases between them. In germline, CDR1 is SGHRS, CDR2 YFSETQ. The DNA for the CDR3 is TGCGCCAGCAGCTTGGGGGACTCGAACACTGAAGCTTTCTTT. It translates to CASSLGDSNTEAFF.